Below are 12 T cell receptor beta chains sequenced from a single sample in a study of technical replicates of blood from a few donors. Assay used: immunoSEQ multiplex PCR; TCRdb lists only in-frame clones, some missing. Found here are roughly 90,000 clones, approximately 94% of them singletons; the top ten hold 0.2% to 0.25%. The material sequenced was T cells isolated from PBMCs. The receptors here all came from a human donor in good health.

This clone has only one observation. The chain links TRBV6-5 to TRBJ1-1; D call uncertain. With 4 bases removed from V and 0 bases from J, the gap between germline ends came to 6 bases. The CDR3 extends over 13 amino acids. Germline V gene lookup returns CDR1 MNHEY and CDR2 SVGAGI. CDR3 nucleotide sequence: TGTGCCAGCAGTTTCGCGATGAACACTGAAGCTTTCTTT. This gives the protein CASSFAMNTEAFF.

The gene calls are TRBV27 and TRBJ1-1, with D possibly TRBD1 on 6 matching bases. CDR1 is MNHEY, CDR2 SMNVEV, per germline (reference sequence). Trimming pared 0 bases from V and 4 bases from J, leaving 21 bases between. The CDR3 runs to 18 residues. In DNA form, the CDR3 reads TGTGCCAGCAGTTTATCTTGGCAGGGGCCGACTCGAAGCACTGAAGCTTTCTTT. Translation: CASSLSWQGPTRSTEAFF.

Note on this clone: Mismatch with germline at one junction end may stem from a read error. The V call is TRBV11-2, the J call TRBJ1-1, with 8 bases aligning to TRBD1. Germline assignment: CDR1 SGHAT and CDR2 FQNNGV. The CDR3 contains 13 residues. In nucleotides, the CDR3 is TGTGCCAGCAGCTTAGAAGGGACAGGCACCTGGGGGTTT. It encodes CASSLEGTGTWGF.

The chain joins TRBV28 to TRBJ2-5; no firm D call. Per the germline V gene, CDR1 is MDHEN and CDR2 is SYDVKM. V gave up 3 bases and J gave up 5 bases, with 10 bases separating them. The CDR3 has 13 residues. CDR3 protein: CASSFPPAETQYF. CDR3 nucleotides: TGTGCCAGCAGTTTCCCCCCCGCGGAGACCCAGTACTTC.

The J gene is TRBJ2-2, the V gene TRBV9; 7 bases agree with TRBD1. With V trimmed by 0 bases and J by 5 bases, 4 bases remained unmatched. CDR1 and CDR2 (germline): SGDLS, YYNGEE. The CDR3 contains 15 residues. The CDR3 spells CASSVGRGPTGELFF. CDR3 bases: TGTGCCAGCAGCGTAGGAAGGGGGCCGACCGGGGAGCTGTTTTTT. The whole variable domain, remainder taken from reference TRBV9 and TRBJ2-2, is DSGVTQTPKHLITATGQRVTLRCSPRSGDLSVYWYQQSLDQGLQFLIQYYNGEERAKGNILERFSAQQFPDLHSELNLSSLELGDSALYFCASSVGRGPTGELFFGEGSRLTVL.

V and J are TRBV14 and TRBJ2-4; the D gene is possibly TRBD2 (6 bases). CDR1 SGHDN and CDR2 FVKESK come from the germline V gene. This CDR3 spans 13 amino acids. The ends were cut back, 4 bases at V and 6 bases at J, with 10 bases in the middle. CDR3 amino acids: CASSPSGGNIQYF. The CDR3 DNA sequence: TGTGCCAGCAGCCCCTCCGGGGGAAACATTCAGTACTTC. The full variable domain, in which reference TRBV14 and TRBJ2-4 provide the parts outside the CDR3, is EAGVTQFPSHSVIEKGQTVTLRCDPISGHDNLYWYRRVMGKEIKFLLHFVKESKQDESGMPNNRFLAERTGGTYSTLKVQPAELEDSGVYFCASSPSGGNIQYFGAGTRLSVL.

The chain joins TRBV2 to TRBJ2-2, with 8 bases aligning to TRBD2. CDR1 is SNHLY and CDR2 is FYNNEI in the germline V gene. This CDR3 contains 16 residues. Trimming removed 5 bases from V and 2 bases from J; junction bases left unmatched: 7. The CDR3 coding sequence is TGTGCCAGCAGTAACAGCGGGAGTTCCAACACCGGGGAGCTGTTTTTT. Its translation is CASSNSGSSNTGELFF.

V is TRBV7-3 and J is TRBJ2-3; 9 nucleotides match TRBD1. CDR1 is SGHTA, CDR2 FQGTGA, per germline. CDR3 length: 16 amino acids. After removal of 4 bases from V and 1 base from J, the junction contained 6 bases not matched to a gene. In DNA, the CDR3 is TGTGCCAGCAGCTCGACAGGGGGATGGGGCACAGATACGCAGTATTTT. Translation gives CASSSTGGWGTDTQYF. Supplemented by reference TRBV7-3 and TRBJ2-3, the full variable domain reads GAGVSQTPSNKVTEKGKYVELRCDPISGHTALYWYRQSLGQGPEFLIYFQGTGAADDSGLPNDRFFAVRPEGSVSTLKIQRTERGDSAVYLCASSSTGGWGTDTQYFGPGTRLTVL.

The chain has TRBV7-9 and TRBJ1-1, with a tentative D call TRBD1 (5 bases). Trimming removed 5 bases from V and 13 bases from J, with 17 bases in between. The CDR3 is 12 residues long. Germline CDR1 reads SEHNR; CDR2 reads FQNEAQ (reference sequence). The CDR3 DNA is TGTGCCAGCAGCCTTGGGGGGGGAGAGGGTTTCTTT. Translation gives CASSLGGGEGFF.

This clone was observed a few times. CDR3 sequence reads: CASSQFDRVTEAFF. In DNA, the CDR3 is TGCGCCAGCAGCCAATTTGACAGGGTAACTGAAGCTTTCTTT. The rearrangement joins TRBV4-1 to TRBJ1-1, with 7 nucleotides matching TRBD1. V dropped 2 bases and J dropped 5; count of bases not matched to a gene: 5. The V gene's germline CDR1 is MGHRA and CDR2 YSYEKL. The CDR3 covers 14 residues.

V and J are TRBV4-1 and TRBJ1-1; D perhaps matches TRBD1 (5 bases). Trimming cost V 1 base and J 10 bases, with 13 bases left between them. This CDR3 region has 13 residues. The germline V gene encodes CDR1 MGHRA and CDR2 YSYEKL. CDR3 DNA: TGCGCCAGCAGCCAAGGGGGGGTGGTAGGAGCTTTCTTT. Translated: CASSQGGVVGAFF.

V is TRBV19 and J is TRBJ2-1; 10 nucleotides match TRBD2. Germline V gene data show CDR1 as LNHDA and CDR2 as SQIVND (reference sequence). Unmatched junction bases numbered 3, after V lost 6 bases and J lost 7 bases. The CDR3 extends over 13 amino acids. As DNA, the CDR3 is TGTGCCAGTAGCACTAGCGGGAAGAATGAGCAGTTCTTC. Translation: CASSTSGKNEQFF.